This TCR beta chain was recorded in a study of brain T cells in children with intractable seizures. This CDR3 spans 13 amino acids. The germline V gene encodes CDR1 SQVTM and CDR2 ANQGSEA. V was pared by 4 bases and J by 1 base, with 8 bases between. Surgery cases with the highest brain T cell transcript signatures were chosen for sequencing. At least one anti-epileptic drug was given before surgery. Findings and caveats of the study: Viral specificity was inferred only from CDR3 similarity; HCMV serostatus was unknown.

Assay: immunoSEQ multiplex PCR; the TCRdb copy retains only in-frame clones and omits some. The sample records 75,000 to 80,000 clones, approximately 94% being singletons. Comment on this clone: Its target is unknown. The same CDR3 is also encoded by other DNA sequences in this sample.

The TCR comes from a boy in the first two years of life with tuberous sclerosis and intractable seizures. The V and J genes are TRBV29-1 and TRBJ1-3; D is possibly TRBD1 (5 bases). Sequences were derived from peripheral blood, sampled at surgery. Here the CDR3 reads CSVGDSSGNTIYF. CDR3 in DNA: TGCAGCGTTGGGGACTCTTCTGGAAACACCATATATTTT.